Below, 26 T cell receptor beta chains from the same sample are listed, as sequenced in a study of blood T cell repertoires in COVID-19. TCRdb's table, derived via immunoSEQ multiplex PCR, lists solely in-frame clones and lacks some. The sample lists 350,000 to 400,000 clones; under 90% were seen once. Sequenced material: PBMCs or T cells enriched from blood (not recorded which). These receptor sequences come from a woman in her 30s who had recovered from COVID-19.

The gene calls are TRBV5-1 and TRBJ1-1; 8 positions agree with TRBD1. Germline CDR1 is SGHRS and CDR2 is YFSETQ. V was clipped by 2 bases and J by 5 bases; unmatched bases: 8. This CDR3 contains 15 residues. The CDR3 reads CASSLSTGGRTEAFF. CDR3 DNA: TGCGCCAGCAGCTTAAGCACAGGGGGGAGGACTGAAGCTTTCTTT.

The rearrangement joins TRBV5-3 to TRBJ1-2; D is unresolved. TRBV5-3 is annotated as an ORF whose role is uncertain. V lost 0 bases and J lost 9, with 6 bases in between. The CDR3 runs to 11 residues. The CDR3 coding sequence is TGTGCCAGAAGCTTGGTTTATAGCTACACCTTC. Translating it yields CARSLVYSYTF.

V usage is TRBV18 and J usage is TRBJ1-2; no firm D call. The CDR3 totals 13 residues. V gave up 2 bases and J gave up 8 bases, with 12 bases separating them. CDR1 and CDR2 from the germline V gene are KGHSH and LQKENI. The CDR3 region is CASSPEPSGGYTF. The CDR3 DNA sequence: TGTGCCAGCTCACCAGAACCCTCGGGGGGCTACACCTTC.

The chain is built from TRBV6-2 or TRBV6-3 and TRBJ2-7; 7 nucleotides line up with TRBD2. The V gene end was trimmed by 5 bases and the J gene end by 2 bases; junction bases not matched to a gene: 6. This CDR3 is 14 amino acids long. Germline V CDR1 and CDR2: MNHEY, SVGEGT. Here the CDR3 DNA reads TGTGCCAGCAGTACGCAAGCGGGGACCTACGAGCAGTACTTC. Protein product: CASSTQAGTYEQYF.

The chain employs TRBV12-5 and TRBJ2-7; perhaps TRBD1 as D (6 bases). Per the germline V gene, CDR1 is LGHNT and CDR2 is FRNRAP. V was pared by 0 bases and J by 3 bases, with 12 bases between. The CDR3 is 15 amino acids. CDR3 DNA: TGTGCTAGTGGTTTGGTAACAGGGAAAAACTACGAGCAGTACTTC. This translates into CASGLVTGKNYEQYF.

The rearrangement joins TRBV6-4 to TRBJ2-1; TRBD2 might be the D (5 bases). Trimming shortened V by 1 base and J by 5 bases, and 9 bases separated the two germline ends. This CDR3 has 14 amino acids. The germline V gene encodes CDR1 MRHNA and CDR2 SNTAGT. The CDR3 region is CASSDWGDNNEQFF. As DNA, the CDR3 is TGTGCCAGCAGTGACTGGGGAGACAACAATGAGCAGTTCTTC.

DNA of the CDR3: TGTGCCAGCAGCAGCCGGGACAGGGACACTGAAGCTTTCTTT. Encoded protein: CASSSRDRDTEAFF. V is TRBV7-9 and J is TRBJ1-1; 9 bases map to TRBD1. The length of the CDR3 is 14 residues. V shed 5 bases, J shed 3 bases, and the junction held 4 bases outside the gene matches. The germline gives CDR1 SEHNR, CDR2 FQNEAQ (reference sequence).

This chain joins TRBV7-8 and TRBJ2-7; 11 nucleotides match TRBD2. This CDR3 is built from 14 residues. Germline V CDR1 and CDR2: SGHVS, FQNEAQ. V was clipped by 4 bases and J by 5 bases; unmatched bases: 4. CDR3 coding DNA: TGTGCCAGCAGCTATAGCGGGGGGGTGAACGAGCAGTACTTC. It specifies CASSYSGGVNEQYF.

This rearrangement joins TRBV28 to TRBJ2-3; a possible D gene is TRBD2 (5 bases). Germline loops: CDR1 MDHEN, CDR2 SYDVKM. CDR3 length: 15 amino acids. The V end lost 6 bases, the J end lost 0 bases, and 13 bases lay between the germline ends. The CDR3 coding sequence is TGTGCCAGCAGACATACGACGGGGAGCACAGATACGCAGTATTTT. It encodes CASRHTTGSTDTQYF.

This clone has only one observation. J is TRBJ2-5 and V is TRBV28; perhaps TRBD1 as D (7 bases). The CDR3 is made up of 13 amino acids. Germline V gene lookup returns CDR1 MDHEN and CDR2 SYDVKM. Trimming removed 8 bases from V and 2 bases from J, with 12 bases in between. Here the CDR3 reads CASGGDRQETQYF. The CDR3 DNA reads TGTGCCAGCGGAGGGGACAGACAAGAGACCCAGTACTTC.

The rearrangement links TRBV5-1 to TRBJ2-7, with 9 bases lining up with TRBD2. The trim removed 3 bases at V and 1 base at J, leaving 5 bases unmatched. Per the germline V gene, CDR1 is SGHRS and CDR2 is YFSETQ. This CDR3 comprises 15 residues. CDR3 DNA: TGCGCCAGCAGCTCCGTAGCGGGAGCGTCCTACGAGCAGTACTTC. Translating gives CASSSVAGASYEQYF.

The chain recombines TRBV20-1 with TRBJ1-2; D gene uncertain. Germline lookup yields CDR1 DFQATT and CDR2 SNEGSKA (reference sequence). With 5 bases removed from V and 8 bases from J, the gap between germline ends came to 12 bases. This CDR3 has 11 amino acids. The CDR3 DNA sequence: TGCAGTGCTCCTGACATAGGCGGCTACACCTTC. Amino acid sequence: CSAPDIGGYTF.

V gene TRBV27 combines with J gene TRBJ2-6, with a possible D match to TRBD1 (5 bases). In germline, CDR1 is MNHEY, CDR2 SMNVEV (reference sequence). V was pared by 3 bases and J by 2 bases, with 14 bases between. The CDR3 is 17 amino acids. The DNA for the CDR3 is TGTGCCAGCAGTTTTTGGCAGGCCAGGGCTGGGGCCAACGTCCTGACTTTC. This codes for CASSFWQARAGANVLTF.

This clone was picked up one time. V usage is TRBV7-8 and J usage is TRBJ2-3, with a possible D match to TRBD1 (7 bases). Trimming left V 4 bases short and J 12 bases short, with 11 bases between. CDR3 length: 11 residues. Germline V CDR1 and CDR2: SGHVS, FQNEAQ. The CDR3 sequence is CASSSQGGQYF. CDR3 DNA: TGTGCCAGCAGCTCCCAGGGGGGCCAGTATTTT.

CDR3: CASSPGGLAANEQFF. CDR3 sequence (DNA): TGTGCCAGCAGCCCGGGGGGACTAGCGGCGAATGAGCAGTTCTTC. The chain has TRBV7-2 and TRBJ2-1, with TRBD2 matching 11 bases. Trimming removed 5 bases from V and 7 bases from J; junction bases left unmatched: 7. Germline V gives CDR1 SGHTA, CDR2 FQGNSA. The CDR3 is 15 amino acids.

The chain uses TRBV5-1 and TRBJ2-7; D might be TRBD2 (7 bases). The germline CDR1 and CDR2 sequences are SGHRS and YFSETQ. The CDR3 has 17 residues. The V gene lost 0 bases and the J gene lost 1 base, with 17 bases spanning the gap. CDR3 amino acids: CASSLAITGGQSYEQYF. The CDR3 nucleotides read TGCGCCAGCAGCTTGGCCATCACCGGGGGGCAATCCTACGAGCAGTACTTC.

The chain links TRBV7-2 to TRBJ2-7; TRBD1 matches 7 bases. The CDR3 loop spans 13 amino acids. Trimming took 5 bases from V and 3 from J; bases not matched to a gene: 4. Germline CDR1 is SGHTA and CDR2 is FQGNSA. CDR3 DNA sequence: TGTGCCAGCAGCGGCCGGGACAGCTACGAGCAGTACTTC. Residues: CASSGRDSYEQYF.

CDR3 sequence reads: CASSQESGQSTYEQYF. CDR3 nucleotide sequence: TGTGCCAGCAGCCAAGAATCTGGCCAGTCAACCTACGAGCAGTACTTC. The rearrangement uses TRBV4-2 and TRBJ2-7; D ambiguous. This CDR3 is 16 amino acids long. Germline V CDR1 and CDR2: LGHNA, YNFKEQ. V shed 0 bases and J shed 2 bases, with 14 bases lying between them.

Here the CDR3 reads CASSRQGVPAYEQYF. Written as DNA, the CDR3 is TGTGCCAGCAGTCGGCAGGGGGTCCCCGCCTACGAGCAGTACTTC. The J gene is TRBJ2-7, the V gene TRBV28; 7 bases fit TRBD1. Germline V CDR1 and CDR2: MDHEN, SYDVKM. There are 15 residues in the CDR3. Germline trimming cut 5 bases from V and 2 bases from J; bases unmatched to any gene: 9.

J is TRBJ2-3 and V is TRBV24-1; 7 bases line up with TRBD1. J gave up 1 base and V 4 bases, and 4 bases lay outside the gene matches. This CDR3 spans 15 amino acids. Per the germline V gene, CDR1 is KGHDR and CDR2 is SFDVKD. CDR3 amino acids: CATSETGTGTDTQYF. DNA of the CDR3: TGTGCCACCAGTGAAACCGGGACAGGCACAGATACGCAGTATTTT.

This rearrangement joins TRBV3-1 (or the pseudogene TRBV3-2) to TRBJ1-2; D call uncertain. Deletions cut 0 bases from V and 4 bases from J, with 12 bases between. CDR1 and CDR2 from the germline V gene are LGHDT and YNNKEL (reference sequence). The CDR3 extends over 15 amino acids. The DNA for the CDR3 is TGTGCCAGCAGCCAAGATCTCCAGGTTATCTATGGCTACACCTTC. Translation: CASSQDLQVIYGYTF.

The chain links TRBV2 to TRBJ1-5, with a possible D match to TRBD1 (5 bases). V dropped 7 bases and J dropped 3 bases, with 13 bases sitting between them. The CDR3 loop spans 14 amino acids. Germline CDR1 is SNHLY and CDR2 is FYNNEI. The DNA of the CDR3 is TGTGCCAGCAACCCATCAGGGCTCAATCAGCCCCAGCATTTT. Its translation is CASNPSGLNQPQHF.

The rearrangement joins TRBV18 to TRBJ2-2; TRBD1 matches at 9 bases. CDR3 length: 15 residues. Germline CDR1 is KGHSH and CDR2 is LQKENI. The junction had 5 bases not matched to a gene; V was cut back by 3 bases and J by 6 bases. CDR3 coding DNA: TGTGCCAGCTCACCTCAACGACAGGGGGCCGGGGAGCTGTTTTTT. It specifies CASSPQRQGAGELFF.

A word on this clone: One end of the junction fails to match germline, which may point to a read error. The chain uses TRBV27 and TRBJ1-2; no firm D call. Germline assignment: CDR1 MNHEY and CDR2 SMNVEV (reference sequence). The CDR3 extends over 11 amino acids. The CDR3: CASTGGYGYTF. CDR3 bases: TGTGCGAGCACGGGTGGGTATGGCTACACCTTC.

The chain employs TRBV5-4 and TRBJ2-5; no reliable D call. CDR1 is SGHNT, CDR2 YYREEE, per germline (reference sequence). V was pared by 0 bases and J by 5 bases, with 8 bases between. This CDR3 spans 13 amino acids. In nucleotides, the CDR3 is TGTGCCAGCAGCTTGGGAATGGGCGAGACCCAGTACTTC. Translating gives CASSLGMGETQYF.

The genes are TRBV5-4 and TRBJ1-2; D perhaps matches TRBD1 (5 bases). Trimming removed 1 base from V and 8 bases from J, with 9 bases in between. The CDR3 runs to 12 residues. Germline loops: CDR1 SGHNT, CDR2 YYREEE (reference sequence). CDR3 region: CASSLQGKGYTF. For the CDR3, the DNA is TGTGCCAGCAGCTTGCAGGGAAAAGGCTACACCTTC.